This TCR beta chain was sequenced in a study of CD8+CD57+ T cells in acquired aplastic anemia. The CDR3 loop spans 18 amino acids. V lost 0 bases to trimming and J lost 2 bases, with 21 bases between them. CDR1 SGHRS and CDR2 YFSETQ come from the germline V gene. Researchers used genomic DNA as the template to profile TCR beta VDJ and CDR3. TCRdb re-derived calls from the reads in MiXCR, one entry per CDR3 protein. The data show around 200,000 distinct CDR3 sequences, around 60% seen once. Whole-study results and caveats: A set of roughly 27 CD8+ CDR3 sequences was shared between patients and controls, and these sequences appeared highly expressed in patients.

In the case of this clonotype: The antigen is not known.

This TCR derives from a human donor in good health. Sequenced material: sorted CD4+, CD8+, or CD8+CD57+ T cells (not recorded which) from PBMCs. V gene TRBV5-1 combines with J gene TRBJ2-7, with D tentatively TRBD2 (6 bases). This CDR3 reads CASSLDNRPGLEAYEQYF. The CDR3 bases are TGCGCCAGCAGCTTGGACAATCGCCCGGGACTCGAGGCCTACGAGCAGTACTTC.